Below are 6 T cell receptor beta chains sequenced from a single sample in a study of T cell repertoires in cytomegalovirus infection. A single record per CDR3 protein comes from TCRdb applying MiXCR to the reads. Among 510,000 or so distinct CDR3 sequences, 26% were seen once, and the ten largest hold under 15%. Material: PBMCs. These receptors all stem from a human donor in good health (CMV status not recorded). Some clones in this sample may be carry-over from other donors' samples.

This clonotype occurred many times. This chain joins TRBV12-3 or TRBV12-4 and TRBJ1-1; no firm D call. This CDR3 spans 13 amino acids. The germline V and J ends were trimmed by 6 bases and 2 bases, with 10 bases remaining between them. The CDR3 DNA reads TGTGCCAGCAGCCCACCCCGAAACACTGAAGCTTTCTTT. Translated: CASSPPRNTEAFF.

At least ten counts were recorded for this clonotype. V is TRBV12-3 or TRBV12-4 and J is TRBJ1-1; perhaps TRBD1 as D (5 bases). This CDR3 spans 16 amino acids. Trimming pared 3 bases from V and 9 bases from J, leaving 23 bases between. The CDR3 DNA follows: TGTGCCAGCAGTTTGTCATCCCCTGGGGACCTTTCACAAGCTTTCTTT. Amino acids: CASSLSSPGDLSQAFF.

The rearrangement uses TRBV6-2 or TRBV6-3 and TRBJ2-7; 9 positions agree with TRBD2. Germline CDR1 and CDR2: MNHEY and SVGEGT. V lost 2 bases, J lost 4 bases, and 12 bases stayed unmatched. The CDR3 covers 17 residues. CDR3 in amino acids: CASSYPRGSGSKYEQYV. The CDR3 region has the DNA TGTGCCAGCAGTTACCCCCGCGGTAGCGGGAGCAAGTACGAGCAGTACGTC.

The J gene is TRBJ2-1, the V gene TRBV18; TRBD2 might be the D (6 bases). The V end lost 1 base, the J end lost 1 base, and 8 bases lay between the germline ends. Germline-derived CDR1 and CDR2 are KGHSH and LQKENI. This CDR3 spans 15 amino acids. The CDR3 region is CASSPRTTSYNEQFF. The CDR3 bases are TGTGCCAGCTCACCACGGACTACGTCCTACAATGAGCAGTTCTTC.

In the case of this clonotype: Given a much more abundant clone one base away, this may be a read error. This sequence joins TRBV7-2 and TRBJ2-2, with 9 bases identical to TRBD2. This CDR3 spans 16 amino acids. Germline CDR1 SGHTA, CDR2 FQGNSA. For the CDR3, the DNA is TGTGCCAACAGCACCGTAGCGGGAGCTAGGACCGGGGAGCTGTTTTTT. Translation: CANSTVAGARTGELFF.

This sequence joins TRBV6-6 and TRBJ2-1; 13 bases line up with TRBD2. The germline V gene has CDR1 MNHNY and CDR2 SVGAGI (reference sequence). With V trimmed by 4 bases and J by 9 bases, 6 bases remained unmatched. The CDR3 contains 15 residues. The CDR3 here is CASSLLAGGSGEQFF. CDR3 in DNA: TGTGCCAGCAGTTTACTAGCGGGAGGGTCTGGTGAGCAGTTCTTC.